The 21 T cell receptor beta chains below all came from one sample that was sequenced in a study of control samples from healthy donors and cancer patients. Produced via immunoSEQ multiplex PCR; TCRdb's table is partial and in-frame only. Of approximately 100,000 clones listed, more than 75% are singletons. Specimen: blood. All receptors derive from a woman in her 40s in good health.

The chain has TRBV18 and TRBJ2-6; D not resolved. This CDR3 contains 16 residues. V lost 1 base to trimming and J lost 0 bases, with 7 bases between them. Germline CDR1 reads KGHSH; CDR2 reads LQKENI. The CDR3 nucleotides read TGTGCCAGCTCACCACAGCCGTCCTCTGGGGCCAACGTCCTGACTTTC. Translated, it gives CASSPQPSSGANVLTF.

The chain recombines TRBV9 with TRBJ2-3, with D possibly matching TRBD2 (8 bases). Germline assignment: CDR1 SGDLS and CDR2 YYNGEE. This CDR3 is 16 amino acids long. V gave up 4 bases and J gave up 3 bases, with 18 bases separating them. The CDR3 sequence is CASSPQGGLVTDTQYF. The CDR3 nucleotides read TGTGCCAGCAGCCCCCAGGGGGGACTAGTGACAGATACGCAGTATTTT.

The rearrangement joins TRBV12-3 or TRBV12-4 to TRBJ1-2, with TRBD1 as a possible D gene (6 bases). The CDR3 sequence is 12 residues long. Trimming cost V 5 bases and J 7 bases, with 11 bases left between them. CDR3 DNA: TGTGCCAGCAGTCTATACAGGGCTGGCTACACCTTC. Translating it yields CASSLYRAGYTF.

The rearrangement uses TRBV27 and TRBJ2-5; D is uncertain. This CDR3 region has 17 residues. Germline V CDR1 and CDR2: MNHEY, SMNVEV (reference sequence). Trimming shortened V by 7 bases and J by 2 bases, and 23 bases separated the two germline ends. The CDR3 loop reads CASKSVWGGPLQETQYF. CDR3 DNA sequence: TGTGCCAGCAAATCCGTATGGGGTGGGCCACTACAAGAGACCCAGTACTTC.

CDR3 nucleotide sequence: TGCGCCAGCAGCTTGGGGGCGGGACCCGTCGAGCAGTACTTC. Translating gives CASSLGAGPVEQYF. V and J are TRBV5-1 and TRBJ2-7, with D maybe TRBD2 (6 bases). Per the germline V gene, CDR1 is SGHRS and CDR2 is YFSETQ. The CDR3 spans 14 residues. V lost 0 bases, J lost 6 bases, and 13 bases lay in between.

V is TRBV27 and J is TRBJ2-1; TRBD2 aligns across 9 bases. Trimming removed 3 bases from V and 4 bases from J; junction bases left unmatched: 7. The CDR3 length is 16 residues. Germline V gene data show CDR1 as MNHEY and CDR2 as SMNVEV (reference sequence). The CDR3 spells CASSFKRGDFYNEQFF. The CDR3, as DNA: TGTGCCAGCAGTTTCAAGCGGGGGGACTTTTACAATGAGCAGTTCTTC.

The chain carries TRBV3-1 (or the pseudogene TRBV3-2) and TRBJ2-1; perhaps TRBD2 as D (5 bases). The CDR3 has 16 residues. The V end was cut by 6 bases, the J end by 2 bases, with 17 bases between. Germline CDR1 reads LGHDT; CDR2 reads YNNKEL (reference sequence). Here the CDR3 reads CASSSRWPGTYNEQFF. The CDR3 DNA sequence: TGTGCCAGCAGTTCTCGATGGCCGGGAACCTACAATGAGCAGTTCTTC.

V and J are TRBV6-2 or TRBV6-3 and TRBJ2-7; TRBD1 aligns across 7 bases. This CDR3 is 16 amino acids long. CDR1 MNHEY and CDR2 SVGEGT come from the germline V gene. With 1 base clipped from V and 6 bases from J, the junction kept 12 bases outside the gene matches. CDR3 nucleotide sequence: TGTGCCAGCAGTTACTGCTGGGACAGTGGGCCTTGCGAGCAGTACTTC. Translating it yields CASSYCWDSGPCEQYF.

J is TRBJ1-1 and V is TRBV9, with a possible D match to TRBD1 (6 bases). With 4 bases removed from V and 0 bases from J, the gap between germline ends came to 10 bases. The CDR3 is made up of 14 amino acids. Germline lookup yields CDR1 SGDLS and CDR2 YYNGEE. The CDR3 bases are TGTGCCAGCAGCCTTAGACAGGTGAACACTGAAGCTTTCTTT. This translates into CASSLRQVNTEAFF.

J is TRBJ2-3 and V is TRBV5-5; 9 bases map to TRBD1. The CDR3 loop spans 17 amino acids. Germline V gives CDR1 SGHKS, CDR2 YYEKEE (reference sequence). V lost 2 bases to trimming and J lost 6 bases; unmatched junction nucleotides: 13. The CDR3 DNA is TGTGCCAGCAGCTTTGACCCTTTAGGACAGGGGAGGGATACGCAGTATTTT. Its translation is CASSFDPLGQGRDTQYF.

A word on this clone: One end of the junction fails to match germline, which may point to a read error. J is TRBJ2-7 and V is TRBV5-8; D is uncertain. CDR1 is SGHTS and CDR2 is YDEGEE in the germline V gene. The CDR3 spans 11 residues. The CDR3 nucleotides are TGTGCCAGCAGCTTCTTGGCGGTCCCTTTTTTC. Translation gives CASSFLAVPFF. The variable domain in full, completed from reference TRBV5-8 and TRBJ2-7, reads EAGVTQSPTHLIKTRGQQATLRCSPISGHTSVYWYQQALGLGLQFLLWYDEGEERNRGNFPPRFSGRQFPNYSSELNVNALELEDSALYLCASSFLAVPFFGPGTRLTVT.

This chain links TRBV18 with TRBJ2-1, with 9 nucleotides matching TRBD1. The CDR3 is 15 residues long. V lost 4 bases and J lost 4; bases outside the gene matches: 5. Germline V gene sequence: CDR1 KGHSH, CDR2 LQKENI. The CDR3 spells CASSLGTGLYNEQFF. CDR3 sequence (DNA): TGTGCCAGCTCACTAGGGACAGGGCTGTACAATGAGCAGTTCTTC.

This clone was counted once. The chain combines TRBV4-3 with TRBJ2-7, with D maybe TRBD1 (6 bases). Germline V gene lookup returns CDR1 LGHNA and CDR2 YSLEER. V shed 3 bases and J shed 3 bases, with 12 bases lying between them. This CDR3 spans 14 amino acids. The CDR3: CASSQSTGNYEQYF. CDR3 sequence (DNA): TGCGCCAGCAGCCAGTCAACAGGGAACTACGAGCAGTACTTC.

The chain recombines TRBV11-3 with TRBJ1-4; D remains ambiguous. The CDR3 covers 13 residues. Trimming shortened V by 5 bases and J by 5 bases, and 9 bases separated the two germline ends. Germline CDR1 is SGHNT and CDR2 is YENEEA. The CDR3 DNA reads as TGTGCCAGCAGCCCTGGATCGAATGAAAAACTGTTTTTT. It specifies CASSPGSNEKLFF.

The rearrangement links TRBV7-8 to TRBJ1-1, with D possibly being TRBD1 (6 bases). The CDR3 is made up of 15 amino acids. From germline, CDR1 is SGHVS and CDR2 FQNEAQ. With 5 bases removed from V and 2 bases from J, the gap between germline ends came to 15 bases. The CDR3 region is CASSTNTGLNTEAFF. The CDR3 DNA is TGTGCCAGCAGCACCAATACAGGGCTCAACACTGAAGCTTTCTTT.

The chain joins TRBV7-8 to TRBJ2-1; 7 bases map to TRBD2. Trimming removed 5 bases from V and 9 bases from J; junction bases left unmatched: 13. The CDR3 is made up of 15 amino acids. From germline, CDR1 is SGHVS and CDR2 FQNEAQ. The CDR3 coding sequence is TGTGCCAGCAGCCCCCCTAGCGGTCTCGCGGTTGAGCAGTTCTTC. Its protein is CASSPPSGLAVEQFF.

The gene calls are TRBV5-6 and TRBJ1-4; tentatively, D is TRBD1 (6 bases). The CDR3 has 14 residues. V gave up 6 bases and J gave up 4 bases, with 13 bases separating them. Germline loops: CDR1 SGHDT, CDR2 YYEEEE. CDR3 protein: CASNPGGFNEKLFF. CDR3 nucleotide sequence: TGTGCCAGCAACCCTGGGGGCTTTAATGAAAAACTGTTTTTT.

The rearrangement links TRBV7-8 to TRBJ2-7; tentatively, D is TRBD1 or TRBD2 (7 bases each). The CDR3 spans 19 residues. Per germline, CDR1 SGHVS and CDR2 FQNEAQ. Trimming took 5 bases from V and 2 from J, leaving 28 bases between them. The CDR3 sequence: CASSPRGGGAVLLPYEQYF. The CDR3 DNA follows: TGTGCCAGCAGCCCCCGGGGAGGGGGCGCAGTGCTCCTCCCCTACGAGCAGTACTTC.

V is TRBV19 and J is TRBJ1-1; 7 nucleotides align to TRBD1. The CDR3 is made up of 13 amino acids. V shed 3 bases, J shed 7 bases, and the junction held 5 bases outside the gene matches. CDR1 and CDR2 from the germline V gene are LNHDA and SQIVND (reference sequence). CDR3 coding DNA: TGTGCCAGTAGTATGGACAGGCGAGGTGAAGCTTTCTTT. This sequence encodes CASSMDRRGEAFF. Looking up the rest from reference TRBV19 and TRBJ1-1 gives the full variable domain: DGGITQSPKYLFRKEGQNVTLSCEQNLNHDAMYWYRQDPGQGLRLIYYSQIVNDFQKGDIAEGYSVSREKKESFPLTVTSAQKNPTAFYLCASSMDRRGEAFFGQGTRLTVV.

This chain links TRBV7-7 with TRBJ2-5; 9 bases are shared with TRBD2. The CDR3 runs 13 residues. The V and J ends lost 8 bases and 5 bases, in that order; junction bases with no gene match: 6. Germline V gene data show CDR1 as SSHAT and CDR2 as FNYEAQ (reference sequence). CDR3 bases: TGTGCCAGCGGCGGGGGGGCCGGGGAGACCCAGTACTTC. Its translation: CASGGGAGETQYF.

This chain uses TRBV19 with TRBJ2-3, with TRBD2 matching 11 bases. The germline V gene encodes CDR1 LNHDA and CDR2 SQIVND (reference sequence). The CDR3 runs to 14 residues. V dropped 7 bases and J dropped 5; count of bases not matched to a gene: 5. DNA of the CDR3: TGTGCCAGTACCCCGGGACTAGCGGTAGATACGCAGTATTTT. Translation gives CASTPGLAVDTQYF.